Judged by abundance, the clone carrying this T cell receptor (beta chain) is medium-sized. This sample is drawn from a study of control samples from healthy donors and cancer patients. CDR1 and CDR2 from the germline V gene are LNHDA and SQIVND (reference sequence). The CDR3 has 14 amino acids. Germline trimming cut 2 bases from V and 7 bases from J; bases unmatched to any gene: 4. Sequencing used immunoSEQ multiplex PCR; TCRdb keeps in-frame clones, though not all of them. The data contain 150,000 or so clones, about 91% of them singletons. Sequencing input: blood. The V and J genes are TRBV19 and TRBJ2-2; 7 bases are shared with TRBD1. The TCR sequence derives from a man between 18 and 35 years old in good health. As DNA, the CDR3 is TGTGCCAGTAGTATAAGGGGGCTAGGCGGGGAGCTGTTTTTT. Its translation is CASSIRGLGGELFF.